These 17 T cell receptor beta chains originate from one sample sequenced in a study of regulatory T cells in long-lasting Graves disease. Described time point: newly diagnosed GD, antithyroid drugs for less than 3 months. The TCR library used RNA extracted from PBMCs. CDR3-region Arm-PCR and iRepertoire HTBI primers produced the TCR beta libraries. TCRdb re-analysed the multiplex PCR reads in MiXCR, keeping a single row per CDR3 protein. The sample has some 500,000 distinct CDR3 sequences, about 16% seen once. The same sample was also used in a study of T cells in Graves' hyperthyroidism and ophthalmopathy.

Sequencing was performed on peripheral blood mononuclear cells (PBMCs), taken at new diagnosis, from a patient treated with antithyroid drugs. Receptor source: a middle-aged woman with Graves disease.

This clonotype has just a few counts. This may come from a read error, since a much larger clone is one base off. The J gene is TRBJ1-2, the V gene TRBV12-3 or TRBV12-4; 9 bases are shared with TRBD1. The CDR3 has 16 residues. The CDR3 bases are TGTGCCGGCAGCCCCAGGGACAGGGAATCTAACTATGGCTACACCTTC. This sequence encodes CAGSPRDRESNYGYTF.

This sequence joins TRBV6-1 and TRBJ2-2, with D unclear. CDR1 and CDR2 from the germline V gene are MNHNS and SASEGT. V lost 6 bases and J lost 5, with 10 bases in between. The CDR3 is 13 residues long. CDR3 sequence: CASRKMVTGELFF. CDR3 bases: TGTGCCAGCAGGAAAATGGTGACCGGGGAGCTGTTTTTT.

The genes are TRBV5-1 and TRBJ1-3; weak D call: TRBD1 (5 bases). This CDR3 has 16 residues. Trimming pared 0 bases from V and 0 bases from J, leaving 10 bases between. The germline V gene encodes CDR1 SGHRS and CDR2 YFSETQ. This CDR3 reads CASSLVSGSSGNTIYF. CDR3 DNA sequence: TGCGCCAGCAGCTTGGTGTCAGGGAGCTCTGGAAACACCATATATTTT.

This clonotype was detected many times. V usage is TRBV3-1 and J usage is TRBJ1-6; maybe TRBD1 (6 bases). With 6 bases removed from V and 13 bases from J, the gap between germline ends came to 16 bases. Per germline, CDR1 LGHDT and CDR2 YNNKEL (reference sequence). This CDR3 contains 13 residues. This CDR3 is CASSGGAEGPLHF. The CDR3 DNA is TGTGCCAGCAGTGGGGGGGCTGAGGGTCCCCTCCACTTT.

Regarding this clonotype: Being one base from a much bigger clone, this may be a read error. The genes are TRBV12-3 or TRBV12-4 and TRBJ1-2, with 8 bases that match TRBD1. This CDR3 has 17 amino acids. Trimming at V came to 8 bases and at J to 3 bases, leaving 17 bases not matched to a gene. CDR3 DNA: TGTGCCAGCGGGACCCGGACAGGGTTTATTGATTACTATGGCTACACCTTC. It specifies CASGTRTGFIDYYGYTF.

This clonotype came up many times. The chain combines TRBV11-2 with TRBJ2-7; D is perhaps TRBD1 (5 bases). The CDR3 extends over 13 amino acids. Looked up from germline, CDR1 is SGHAT and CDR2 is FQNNGV. Trimming removed 6 bases at V and 3 bases at J, with 12 bases between. The DNA of the CDR3 is TGTGCCAGCAGTCATACAGGTGGCTACGAGCAGTACTTC. Protein: CASSHTGGYEQYF.

This clonotype was picked up many times. The CDR3 sequence is CASGPLSTGELFF. CDR3 DNA: TGTGCTAGTGGTCCACTTTCGACCGGGGAGCTGTTTTTT. The chain links TRBV12-5 to TRBJ2-2, with D unclear. This CDR3 region has 13 residues. V lost 5 bases and J 5 bases, leaving 9 bases between the germline ends. Germline V gene sequence: CDR1 LGHNT, CDR2 FRNRAP.

There are many counts of this clonotype. The J gene is TRBJ2-1, the V gene TRBV3-1, with 8 positions matching TRBD1. Per the germline V gene, CDR1 is LGHDT and CDR2 is YNNKEL (reference sequence). The junction had 7 bases not matched to a gene; V was cut back by 5 bases and J by 1 base. The CDR3 spans 16 residues. The DNA of the CDR3 is TGTGCCAGCAGCGGGGCCGGGACAGGATCCTACAATGAGCAGTTCTTC. It encodes CASSGAGTGSYNEQFF.

V usage is TRBV11-2 and J usage is TRBJ2-1, with 10 bases matching TRBD1. J gave up 9 bases and V 4 bases, and 18 bases lay outside the gene matches. Germline CDR1 SGHAT, CDR2 FQNNGV. This CDR3 has 18 amino acids. As DNA, the CDR3 is TGTGCCAGCAGCTCACTAGGGCGTTATGGGACAGGGGCCGGTGAGCAGTTCTTC. This encodes CASSSLGRYGTGAGEQFF. Filled out from reference TRBV11-2 and TRBJ2-1, the complete variable domain reads EAGVAQSPRYKIIEKRQSVAFWCNPISGHATLYWYQQILGQGPKLLIQFQNNGVVDDSQLPKDRFSAERLKGVDSTLKIQPAKLEDSAVYLCASSSLGRYGTGAGEQFFGPGTRLTVL.

This clonotype was seen a few times. The J gene is TRBJ1-2, the V gene TRBV20-1; TRBD1 is a possible D gene (5 bases). This CDR3 region has 14 residues. V lost 3 bases to trimming and J lost 4 bases, with 15 bases between them. Germline CDR1 and CDR2: DFQATT and SNEGSKA (reference sequence). The CDR3 loop reads CSASGGLEGYGYTF. The CDR3, as DNA: TGCAGTGCTAGTGGGGGGTTAGAGGGCTATGGCTACACCTTC.

In regard to this clonotype: A much larger clone is a single base away; this may be a read error. This chain joins TRBV2 and TRBJ2-2, with D uncertain. Germline values: CDR1 SNHLY, CDR2 FYNNEI. This CDR3 has 13 residues. Trimming left V 4 bases short and J 4 bases short, with 7 bases between. The CDR3 sequence is CASSGRSTGELFF. As DNA, the CDR3 is TGTGCCAGCAGTGGCCGTTCCACCGGGGAGCTGTTTTTT.

The chain carries TRBV7-9 and TRBJ1-1, with 7 bases matching TRBD1. The V gene's germline CDR1 is SEHNR and CDR2 FQNEAQ (reference sequence). Unmatched junction bases numbered 13, after V lost 1 base and J lost 5 bases. This CDR3 region has 17 residues. CDR3 in amino acids: CASSLETGIGRTTEAFF. The DNA of the CDR3 is TGTGCCAGCAGCTTAGAGACAGGGATCGGGCGAACAACTGAAGCTTTCTTT.

V gene TRBV20-1 combines with J gene TRBJ2-5, with D possibly TRBD1 on 5 matching bases. The CDR3 is made up of 13 amino acids. The ends were cut back, 6 bases at V and 5 bases at J, with 16 bases in the middle. The germline CDR1 and CDR2 sequences are DFQATT and SNEGSKA (reference sequence). Here the CDR3 reads CSARHMGRETQYF. The CDR3 nucleotides are TGCAGTGCCAGGCATATGGGGCGTGAGACCCAGTACTTC.

As regards this clonotype: This may come from a read error, since a much larger clone is one base off. The rearrangement uses TRBV30 and TRBJ2-7, with 8 bases aligning to TRBD1. This CDR3 has 12 residues. Trimming removed 5 bases from V and 3 bases from J; junction bases left unmatched: 3. CDR1 GTSNPN and CDR2 SVGIG come from the germline V gene (reference sequence). The CDR3 sequence is CAWGRGLYEQYF. The DNA for the CDR3 is TGTGCCTGGGGCAGGGGGCTCTACGAGCAGTACTTC.

This clonotype was counted between two and nine times. V gene TRBV29-1 combines with J gene TRBJ2-6, with D tentatively TRBD1 or TRBD2 (5 bases each). From germline, CDR1 is SQVTM and CDR2 ANQGSEA. The germline V and J ends were trimmed by 1 base and 2 bases, with 9 bases remaining between them. The CDR3 extends over 15 amino acids. CDR3 sequence reads: CSVEGDVTGANVLTF. The CDR3 DNA sequence: TGCAGCGTTGAAGGGGACGTAACTGGGGCCAACGTCCTGACTTTC. Complete variable domain (other parts from reference TRBV29-1 and TRBJ2-6): SAVISQKPSRDICQRGTSLTIQCQVDSQVTMMFWYRQQPGQSLTLIATANQGSEATYESGFVIDKFPISRPNLTFSTLTVSNMSPEDSSIYLCSVEGDVTGANVLTFGAGSRLTVL.

In its sample, this clonotype was seen many times. The chain carries TRBV2 and TRBJ1-4; D gene unclear. CDR1 and CDR2 (germline): SNHLY, FYNNEI. CDR3 length: 13 residues. With 5 bases removed from V and 8 bases from J, the gap between germline ends came to 12 bases. This CDR3 reads CASSPTLREKLFF. In DNA, the CDR3 is TGTGCCAGCAGTCCGACGCTAAGAGAAAAACTGTTTTTT.

This clonotype was counted many times. The chain carries TRBV5-8 and TRBJ2-3, with 9 bases that match TRBD2. This CDR3 is 15 amino acids long. Germline CDR1 and CDR2: SGHTS and YDEGEE. CDR3 DNA sequence: TGTGCAATCGGCGGCGGGGGGGCCATGACAGATACGCAGTATTTT. Its translation is CAIGGGGAMTDTQYF. The whole variable domain, filled in from reference TRBV5-8 and TRBJ2-3, reads EAGVTQSPTHLIKTRGQQATLRCSPISGHTSVYWYQQALGLGLQFLLWYDEGEERNRGNFPPRFSGRQFPNYSSELNVNALELEDSALYLCAIGGGGAMTDTQYFGPGTRLTVL.